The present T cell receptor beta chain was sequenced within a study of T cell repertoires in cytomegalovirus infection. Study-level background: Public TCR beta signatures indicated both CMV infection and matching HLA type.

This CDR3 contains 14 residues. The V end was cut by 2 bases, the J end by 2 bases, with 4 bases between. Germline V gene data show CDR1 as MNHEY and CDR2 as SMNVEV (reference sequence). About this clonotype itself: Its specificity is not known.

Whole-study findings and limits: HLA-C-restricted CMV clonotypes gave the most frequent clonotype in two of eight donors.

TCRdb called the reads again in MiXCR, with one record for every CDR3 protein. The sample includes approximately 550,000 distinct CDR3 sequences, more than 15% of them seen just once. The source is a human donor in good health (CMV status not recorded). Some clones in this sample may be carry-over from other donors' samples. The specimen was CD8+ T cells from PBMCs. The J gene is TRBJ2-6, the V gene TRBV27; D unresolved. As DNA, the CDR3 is TGTGCCAGCAGTTTAGTAGCTGGGGCCAACGTCCTGACTTTC. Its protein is CASSLVAGANVLTF.